Below, one TCR beta chain is given with its context. Its antigen is unknown. The data originate from a study of shared clonotypes between healthy human individuals. At the deep level, the assay was run. Some 30,000 T cell genomes (around 310 ng DNA) went into each PBMC replicate. Using immunoSEQ multiplex PCR, the repertoire was profiled, and TCRdb retains in-frame clones only, with some absent. In the table there are about 450,000 clones, roughly 85% of which are singletons. General study points: Having only a few donors restricted how much genetic and exposure-history diversity was captured.

Looked up from germline, CDR1 is LGHNA and CDR2 is YNFKEQ. The CDR3 loop spans 11 amino acids. The V gene lost 7 bases and the J gene lost 9 bases, with 7 bases spanning the gap. V and J are TRBV4-2 and TRBJ1-6, with D unresolved. The specimen sequenced was PBMCs. This receptor was obtained from a woman in her 40s in good health. Some clones in this sample may be carry-over from other donors' samples. This chain's CDR3 is CASTHTSPLHF. Written as DNA, the CDR3 is TGTGCCAGCACCCATACTTCACCCCTCCACTTT.